A single sample is the source of the 2 T cell receptor beta chains below, sequenced in a study of chronic HIV infection and antiretroviral therapy. TCRdb called the 5' RACE reads again in MiXCR, with one record for every CDR3 protein. In the table there are over 40,000 distinct CDR3 sequences, 19% of which are singletons. Sample: peripheral blood. Receptors were obtained from an adult who had HIV and had not received antiretroviral therapy, or was an uninfected healthy control (not recorded which).

This clonotype came up a few times. The chain joins TRBV28 to TRBJ2-3; possible D gene TRBD2, 6 bases. Per the germline V gene, CDR1 is MDHEN and CDR2 is SYDVKM. V lost 2 bases, J lost 0 bases, and 12 bases lay in between. This CDR3 spans 16 amino acids. The DNA of the CDR3 is TGTGCCAGCAGTTTAGGGGCGGAGGGTAGCACAGATACGCAGTATTTT. Translating gives CASSLGAEGSTDTQYF.

The chain couples TRBV28 to TRBJ2-7; D may be TRBD2 (6 bases). This CDR3 region has 15 residues. The germline CDR1 and CDR2 sequences are MDHEN and SYDVKM. With 3 bases removed from V and 1 base from J, the gap between germline ends came to 13 bases. For the CDR3, the DNA is TGTGCCAGCAGTTTGGGGCCAGGGAGGTCCTACGAGCAGTACTTC. Protein product: CASSLGPGRSYEQYF.